The 26 T cell receptor beta chains below all came from one sample that was sequenced in a study of T cell repertoires in cytomegalovirus infection. TCRdb itself ran the reads through MiXCR, one entry per CDR3 protein. The sample has some 250,000 distinct CDR3 sequences, 8% to 9.5% seen once; the top ten hold less than 15%. Sequencing was carried out using PBMCs. Source of these receptors: a human donor in good health (CMV status not recorded). Some clones in this sample may be carry-over from other donors' samples.

This clonotype has a count of ten or more. This chain joins TRBV2 and TRBJ2-7; perhaps TRBD1 as D (6 bases). Trimming pared 6 bases from V and 3 bases from J, leaving 15 bases between. The CDR3 extends over 14 amino acids. CDR1 and CDR2 (germline): SNHLY, FYNNEI. The CDR3 loop reads CASRTRGFYYEQYF. CDR3 DNA sequence: TGTGCCAGCAGAACCAGGGGCTTCTACTACGAGCAGTACTTC.

In its sample, this clonotype was seen many times. V and J are TRBV7-2 and TRBJ2-7, with D possibly matching TRBD2 (7 bases). Germline CDR1 reads SGHTA; CDR2 reads FQGNSA. Trimming left V 4 bases short and J 3 bases short, with 19 bases between. This CDR3 contains 16 residues. The CDR3 DNA reads TGTGCCAGCAGCTGGGCGGGGGCAGGGATCGGCTACGAGCAGTACTTC. This codes for CASSWAGAGIGYEQYF.

This clonotype was seen at least ten times. The rearrangement uses TRBV7-2 and TRBJ2-3; D tentatively fits TRBD1 or TRBD2 (5 bases each). This CDR3 has 15 amino acids. Trimming left V 1 base short and J 0 bases short, with 8 bases between. The germline V gene encodes CDR1 SGHTA and CDR2 FQGNSA. In DNA form, the CDR3 reads TGTGCCAGCAGCTTAGGGGGGATTAGCACAGATACGCAGTATTTT. Amino acid sequence: CASSLGGISTDTQYF. The complete variable domain, with remaining parts taken from reference TRBV7-2 and TRBJ2-3, reads GAGVSQSPSNKVTEKGKDVELRCDPISGHTALYWYRQSLGQGLEFLIYFQGNSAPDKSGLPSDRFSAERTGGSVSTLTIQRTQQEDSAVYLCASSLGGISTDTQYFGPGTRLTVL.

This clonotype has at least ten counts. This rearrangement joins TRBV5-6 to TRBJ2-7; 9 bases line up with TRBD2. Unmatched junction bases numbered 6, after V lost 2 bases and J lost 6 bases. The germline CDR1 and CDR2 sequences are SGHDT and YYEEEE. The CDR3 sequence is 14 residues long. For the CDR3, the DNA is TGTGCCAGCAGCTTCCCGGGACTAGCAGCCGAGCAGTACTTC. It codes for CASSFPGLAAEQYF. Full variable domain (outside the CDR3, taken from reference TRBV5-6 and TRBJ2-7): DAGVTQSPTHLIKTRGQQVTLRCSPKSGHDTVSWYQQALGQGPQFIFQYYEEEERQRGNFPDRFSGHQFPNYSSELNVNALLLGDSALYLCASSFPGLAAEQYFGPGTRLTVT.

The table lists this clonotype with a few counts. V is TRBV7-2 and J is TRBJ2-4; D perhaps matches TRBD2 (6 bases). The V end was cut by 1 base, the J end by 0 bases, with 16 bases between. Germline values: CDR1 SGHTA, CDR2 FQGNSA. The CDR3 sequence is 18 residues long. The CDR3 DNA reads TGTGCCAGCAGCTTAGTATTCCATGGGGGGTTAGCCAAAAACATTCAGTACTTC. Protein product: CASSLVFHGGLAKNIQYF. The entire variable domain, with the rest obtained from reference TRBV7-2 and TRBJ2-4, is as follows: GAGVSQSPSNKVTEKGKDVELRCDPISGHTALYWYRQSLGQGLEFLIYFQGNSAPDKSGLPSDRFSAERTGGSVSTLTIQRTQQEDSAVYLCASSLVFHGGLAKNIQYFGAGTRLSVL.

This clonotype was recorded at least ten times. The chain is built from TRBV3-1 and TRBJ2-2, with D unresolved. Germline V gene lookup returns CDR1 LGHDT and CDR2 YNNKEL (reference sequence). The CDR3 sequence is 12 residues long. Trimming took off 4 bases at V and 6 bases at J, with 6 bases between the two ends. CDR3 protein: CASSLRAGELFF. CDR3 bases: TGTGCCAGCAGCCTAAGGGCCGGGGAGCTGTTTTTT.

This clonotype came up many times. This chain joins TRBV7-2 and TRBJ2-6, with D perhaps TRBD1 (5 bases). Trimming removed 5 bases from V and 2 bases from J, with 19 bases in between. CDR1 is SGHTA and CDR2 is FQGNSA in the germline V gene. The length of the CDR3 is 18 residues. The CDR3 nucleotides read TGTGCCAGCAGCGTCGGAATGGGTTGGGGCACTGGGGCCAACGTCCTGACTTTC. It translates to CASSVGMGWGTGANVLTF.

The chain carries TRBV12-3 or TRBV12-4 and TRBJ2-5; 10 positions match TRBD2. There are 16 residues in the CDR3. With V trimmed by 1 base and J by 4 bases, 6 bases remained unmatched. DNA for the CDR3: TGTGCCAGCAGTTTAGGGGCTAGCGGGGGTTCAGAGACCCAGTACTTC. Its protein product is CASSLGASGGSETQYF.

This clonotype was seen repeatedly, ten times or more. Written as DNA, the CDR3 is TGTGCCAGTAAGCCGGGAGGGCCTTCCTACAATGAGCAGTTCTTC. Its translation: CASKPGGPSYNEQFF. J is TRBJ2-1 and V is TRBV19, with TRBD2 matching over 8 bases. The germline CDR1 and CDR2 sequences are LNHDA and SQIVND (reference sequence). The junction had 6 bases not matched to a gene; V was cut back by 7 bases and J by 1 base. This CDR3 has 15 residues. Full variable domain (rest looked up from reference TRBV19 and TRBJ2-1): DGGITQSPKYLFRKEGQNVTLSCEQNLNHDAMYWYRQDPGQGLRLIYYSQIVNDFQKGDIAEGYSVSREKKESFPLTVTSAQKNPTAFYLCASKPGGPSYNEQFFGPGTRLTVL.

This clonotype showed up many times. V is TRBV12-3 or TRBV12-4 and J is TRBJ1-2; no firm D call. Trimming removed 4 bases from V and 4 bases from J, with 10 bases in between. The CDR3 is 13 residues long. The CDR3 DNA is TGTGCCAGCAGTTCACCCAGGTTCTATGGCTACACCTTC. This encodes CASSSPRFYGYTF.

This clonotype was detected many times. This sequence joins TRBV7-3 and TRBJ1-6; no clear D. Germline V gene data show CDR1 as SGHTA and CDR2 as FQGTGA. Trimming took off 2 bases at V and 7 bases at J, with 9 bases between the two ends. CDR3 length: 14 amino acids. The CDR3 spells CASSLGVGNSPLHF. The CDR3 DNA follows: TGTGCCAGCAGCTTAGGGGTGGGGAATTCACCCCTCCACTTT. The whole variable domain, remainder taken from reference TRBV7-3 and TRBJ1-6, is GAGVSQTPSNKVTEKGKYVELRCDPISGHTALYWYRQSLGQGPEFLIYFQGTGAADDSGLPNDRFFAVRPEGSVSTLKIQRTERGDSAVYLCASSLGVGNSPLHFGNGTRLTVT.

Written as DNA, the CDR3 is TGTGCCAGCAGCCGCCGGGGACAGGGAGGTGATGGCTACACCTTC. Translation: CASSRRGQGGDGYTF. V usage is TRBV6-2 or TRBV6-3 and J usage is TRBJ1-2, with 9 bases fitting TRBD1. Unmatched junction bases numbered 11, after V lost 6 bases and J lost 6 bases. The CDR3 has 15 residues. CDR1 and CDR2 from the germline V gene are MNHEY and SVGEGT.

This clonotype was recorded at least ten times. The chain recombines TRBV7-2 with TRBJ2-5; D tentatively reads TRBD1 or TRBD2 (6 bases each). Trimming stripped 3 bases from V and 3 bases from J, with 14 bases between. The CDR3 is 15 residues long. Looked up from germline, CDR1 is SGHTA and CDR2 is FQGNSA. The CDR3 region has the DNA TGTGCCAGCAGCTTGAGACTAGGGGGGAAAGAGACCCAGTACTTC. Amino acids: CASSLRLGGKETQYF.

This clonotype was detected ten times or more. This rearrangement joins TRBV7-2 to TRBJ1-4; TRBD1 is a possible D gene (5 bases). V was trimmed by 5 bases and J by 7 bases, leaving 17 bases between them. This CDR3 comprises 15 residues. Germline V gene lookup returns CDR1 SGHTA and CDR2 FQGNSA. This CDR3 reads CASSPGGTESEKLFF. DNA for the CDR3: TGTGCCAGCAGCCCCGGAGGGACGGAGAGTGAAAAACTGTTTTTT. Full variable domain (remainder filled in from reference TRBV7-2 and TRBJ1-4): GAGVSQSPSNKVTEKGKDVELRCDPISGHTALYWYRQSLGQGLEFLIYFQGNSAPDKSGLPSDRFSAERTGGSVSTLTIQRTQQEDSAVYLCASSPGGTESEKLFFGSGTQLSVL.

This clonotype appeared many times. The chain employs TRBV7-2 and TRBJ1-1; D gene uncertain. Germline values: CDR1 SGHTA, CDR2 FQGNSA. The length of the CDR3 is 14 residues. Trimming took 5 bases from V and 2 from J, leaving 12 bases between them. The CDR3 protein is CASSKHRGNTEAFF. As DNA, the CDR3 is TGTGCCAGCAGCAAGCACCGTGGTAACACTGAAGCTTTCTTT.

The rearrangement uses TRBV5-1 and TRBJ1-2; tentatively, D is TRBD1 (5 bases). CDR1 is SGHRS and CDR2 is YFSETQ in the germline V gene. Trimming pared 4 bases from V and 8 bases from J, leaving 15 bases between. The CDR3 totals 13 residues. The CDR3 protein is CASSETAQRGYTF. DNA of the CDR3: TGCGCCAGCAGCGAGACAGCTCAGAGAGGCTACACCTTC.

The table lists this clonotype with many counts. V and J are TRBV28 and TRBJ2-3; D is perhaps TRBD1 (6 bases). Germline assignment: CDR1 MDHEN and CDR2 SYDVKM. CDR3 length equals 17 residues. Trimming cost V 2 bases and J 1 base, with 16 bases left between them. CDR3 nucleotide sequence: TGTGCCAGCAGTTTAGGCACAGGGCCTCTTCGCACAGATACGCAGTATTTT. Protein sequence: CASSLGTGPLRTDTQYF.

This clonotype has at least ten counts. The V and J genes are TRBV11-2 and TRBJ2-1; 10 bases align to TRBD2. The germline CDR1 and CDR2 sequences are SGHAT and FQNNGV. The CDR3 length is 15 residues. The J segment lost 0 bases and the V segment lost 6 bases, leaving 2 bases of the junction unmatched. The CDR3 sequence: CASRIAGGSYNEQFF. CDR3 nucleotides: TGTGCCAGCAGGATAGCGGGAGGCTCCTACAATGAGCAGTTCTTC.

This clonotype was observed at least ten times. V is TRBV7-2 and J is TRBJ2-7, with D tentatively TRBD1 or TRBD2 (7 bases each). CDR3 length equals 14 residues. Deletions cut 5 bases from V and 4 bases from J, with 15 bases between. CDR1 is SGHTA, CDR2 FQGNSA, per germline. The CDR3 reads CASSGSGTAYEQYF. In DNA, the CDR3 is TGTGCCAGCAGCGGAAGCGGGACAGCATACGAGCAGTACTTC.

This clonotype was seen only a few times. V gene TRBV3-1 combines with J gene TRBJ1-5, with D perhaps TRBD1 (5 bases). V was clipped by 0 bases and J by 2 bases, with 8 bases between them. The CDR3 loop spans 15 amino acids. Germline assignment: CDR1 LGHDT and CDR2 YNNKEL (reference sequence). The DNA for the CDR3 is TGTGCCAGCAGCCAAGATGGGGGTCGCAATCAGCCCCAGCATTTT. It is translated as CASSQDGGRNQPQHF.

This clonotype was recorded at least ten times. The rearrangement uses TRBV7-3 and TRBJ1-3; D unresolved. Trimming took off 11 bases at V and 0 bases at J, with 17 bases between the two ends. The CDR3 runs to 15 residues. The germline gives CDR1 SGHTA, CDR2 FQGTGA. CDR3 sequence (DNA): TGTGCCGGCCGCTCAGGAGCCCTCTCTGGAAACACCATATATTTT. It encodes CAGRSGALSGNTIYF.

This clonotype was seen repeatedly, ten times or more. The chain recombines TRBV10-3 with TRBJ2-7; D unresolved. CDR3 size: 15 residues. CDR1 is ENHRY, CDR2 SYGVKD, per germline. The V gene lost 4 bases and the J gene lost 0 bases, with 13 bases spanning the gap. CDR3 DNA sequence: TGTGCCATCAGTGGAGACGACCCGAGCTCCTACGAGCAGTACTTC. It is translated as CAISGDDPSSYEQYF.

At least ten counts were recorded for this clonotype. V usage is TRBV7-2 and J usage is TRBJ2-7; tentatively, D is TRBD1 or TRBD2 (6 bases each). The germline V and J ends were trimmed by 5 bases and 2 bases, with 22 bases remaining between them. The CDR3 length is 17 residues. Germline assignment: CDR1 SGHTA and CDR2 FQGNSA. The DNA for the CDR3 is TGTGCCAGCAGCCCCACGTCGTCGGGGGCCTATCCCTACGAGCAGTACTTC. Its translation: CASSPTSSGAYPYEQYF. Full variable domain (rest looked up from reference TRBV7-2 and TRBJ2-7): GAGVSQSPSNKVTEKGKDVELRCDPISGHTALYWYRQSLGQGLEFLIYFQGNSAPDKSGLPSDRFSAERTGGSVSTLTIQRTQQEDSAVYLCASSPTSSGAYPYEQYFGPGTRLTVT.

V and J are TRBV20-1 and TRBJ2-3; no reliable D call. Trimming took off 5 bases at V and 1 base at J, with 4 bases between the two ends. Germline CDR1 DFQATT, CDR2 SNEGSKA (reference sequence). The length of the CDR3 is 11 residues. The chain's CDR3 is CSAWGTDTQYF. In DNA form, the CDR3 reads TGCAGTGCTTGGGGCACAGATACGCAGTATTTT.

This clonotype was found a few times. The chain employs TRBV29-1 and TRBJ2-7; TRBD1 matches 7 bases. The length of the CDR3 is 13 residues. The V gene end was trimmed by 4 bases and the J gene end by 3 bases; junction bases not matched to a gene: 6. The germline V gene encodes CDR1 SQVTM and CDR2 ANQGSEA. For the CDR3, the DNA is TGCAGCGTTGTCCGCGCAGGGGGCTACGAGCAGTACTTC. This sequence encodes CSVVRAGGYEQYF.

The sample holds many counts of this clonotype. The chain uses TRBV12-3 or TRBV12-4 and TRBJ1-6, with D possibly being TRBD1 (6 bases). The CDR3 has 13 residues. The V gene lost 5 bases and the J gene lost 9 bases, with 11 bases spanning the gap. CDR3: CASSLQGFSPLHF. DNA of the CDR3: TGTGCCAGCAGTCTACAGGGTTTTTCACCCCTCCACTTT.